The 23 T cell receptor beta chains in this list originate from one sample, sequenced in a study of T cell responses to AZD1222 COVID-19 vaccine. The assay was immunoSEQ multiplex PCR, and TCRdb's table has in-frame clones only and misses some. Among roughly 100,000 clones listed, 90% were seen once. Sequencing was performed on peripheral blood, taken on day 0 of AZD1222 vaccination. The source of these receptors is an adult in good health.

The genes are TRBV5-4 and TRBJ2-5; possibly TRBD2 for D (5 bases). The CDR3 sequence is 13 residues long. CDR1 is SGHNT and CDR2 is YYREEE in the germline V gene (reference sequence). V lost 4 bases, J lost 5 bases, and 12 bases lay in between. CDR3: CASSPGRRETQYF. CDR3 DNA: TGTGCCAGCAGCCCTGGAAGGAGGGAGACCCAGTACTTC.

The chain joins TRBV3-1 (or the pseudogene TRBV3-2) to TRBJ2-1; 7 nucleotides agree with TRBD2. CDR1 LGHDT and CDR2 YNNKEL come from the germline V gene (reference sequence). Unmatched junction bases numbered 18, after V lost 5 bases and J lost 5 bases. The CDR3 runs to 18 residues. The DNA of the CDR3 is TGTGCCAGCAGCACCCGTTGGGGTAGCGGGCCCATGGACAATGAGCAGTTCTTC. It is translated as CASSTRWGSGPMDNEQFF.

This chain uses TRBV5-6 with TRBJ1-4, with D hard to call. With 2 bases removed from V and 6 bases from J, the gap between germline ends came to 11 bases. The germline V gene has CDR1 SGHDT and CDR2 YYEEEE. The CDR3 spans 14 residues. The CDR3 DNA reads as TGTGCCAGCAGCTTTGGGAGAAGGGATGAAAAACTGTTTTTT. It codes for CASSFGRRDEKLFF.

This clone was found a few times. The CDR3 coding sequence is TGTGCCAGTAGGTCTAGGCCAGAGGATGCCTACAATGAGCAGTTCTTC. Translation gives CASRSRPEDAYNEQFF. This sequence joins TRBV19 and TRBJ2-1; D is unclear. The CDR3 consists of 16 residues. From germline, CDR1 is LNHDA and CDR2 SQIVND (reference sequence). V lost 6 bases, J lost 2 bases, and 17 bases lay in between.

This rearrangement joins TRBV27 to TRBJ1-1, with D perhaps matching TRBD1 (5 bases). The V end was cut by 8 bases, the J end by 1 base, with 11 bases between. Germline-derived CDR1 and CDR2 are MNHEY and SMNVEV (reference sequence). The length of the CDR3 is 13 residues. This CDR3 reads CASAEGRNTEAFF. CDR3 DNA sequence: TGTGCCAGCGCCGAGGGACGGAACACTGAAGCTTTCTTT.

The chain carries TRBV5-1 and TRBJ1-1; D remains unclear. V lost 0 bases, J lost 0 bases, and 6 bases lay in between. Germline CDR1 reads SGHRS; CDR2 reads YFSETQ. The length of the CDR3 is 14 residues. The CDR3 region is CASSLGSLNTEAFF. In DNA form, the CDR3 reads TGCGCCAGCAGCTTGGGATCATTGAACACTGAAGCTTTCTTT.

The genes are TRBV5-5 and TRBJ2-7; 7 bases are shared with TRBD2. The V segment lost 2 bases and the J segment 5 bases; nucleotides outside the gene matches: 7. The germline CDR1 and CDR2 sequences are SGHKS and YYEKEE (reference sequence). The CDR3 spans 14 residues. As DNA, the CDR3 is TGTGCCAGCAGCTTTGGCGGGAGTGCCAACGAGCAGTACTTC. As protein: CASSFGGSANEQYF.

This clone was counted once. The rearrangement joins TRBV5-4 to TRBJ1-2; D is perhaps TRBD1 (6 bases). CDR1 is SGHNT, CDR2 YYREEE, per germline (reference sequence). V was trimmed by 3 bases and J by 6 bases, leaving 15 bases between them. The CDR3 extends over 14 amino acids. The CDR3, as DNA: TGTGCCAGCAGCTCTCCTTGGGGGGCAGATGGCTACACCTTC. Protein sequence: CASSSPWGADGYTF.

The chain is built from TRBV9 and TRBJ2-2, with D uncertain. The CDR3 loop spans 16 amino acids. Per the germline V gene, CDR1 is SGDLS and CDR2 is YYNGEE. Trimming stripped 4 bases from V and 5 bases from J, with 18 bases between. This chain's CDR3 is CASSRSPQVATGELFF. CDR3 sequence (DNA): TGTGCCAGCAGCCGCAGCCCGCAGGTTGCGACCGGGGAGCTGTTTTTT. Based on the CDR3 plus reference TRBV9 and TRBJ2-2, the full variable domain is DSGVTQTPKHLITATGQRVTLRCSPRSGDLSVYWYQQSLDQGLQFLIQYYNGEERAKGNILERFSAQQFPDLHSELNLSSLELGDSALYFCASSRSPQVATGELFFGEGSRLTVL.

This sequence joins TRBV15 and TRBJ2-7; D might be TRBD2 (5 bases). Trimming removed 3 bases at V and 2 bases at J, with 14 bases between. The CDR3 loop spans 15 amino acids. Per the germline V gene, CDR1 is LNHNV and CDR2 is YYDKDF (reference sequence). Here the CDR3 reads CATSSELEAAYEQYF. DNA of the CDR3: TGTGCCACCAGCAGTGAACTAGAAGCAGCCTACGAGCAGTACTTC.

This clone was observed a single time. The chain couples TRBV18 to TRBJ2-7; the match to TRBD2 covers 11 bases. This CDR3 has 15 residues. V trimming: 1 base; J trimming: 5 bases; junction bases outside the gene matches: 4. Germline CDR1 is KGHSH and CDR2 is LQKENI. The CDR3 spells CASSPQLAGVNEQYF. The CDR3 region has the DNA TGTGCCAGCTCACCACAACTAGCGGGAGTGAACGAGCAGTACTTC.

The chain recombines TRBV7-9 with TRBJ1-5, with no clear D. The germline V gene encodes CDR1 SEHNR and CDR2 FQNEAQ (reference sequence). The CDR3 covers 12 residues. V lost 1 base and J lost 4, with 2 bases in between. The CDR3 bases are TGTGCCAGCAGCTTAGATAATCAGCCCCAGCATTTT. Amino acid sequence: CASSLDNQPQHF.

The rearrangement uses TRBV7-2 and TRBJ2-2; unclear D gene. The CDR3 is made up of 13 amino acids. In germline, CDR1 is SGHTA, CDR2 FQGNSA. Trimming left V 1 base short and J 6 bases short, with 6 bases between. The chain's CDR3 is CASSLDRAGELFF. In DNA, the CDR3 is TGTGCCAGCAGCTTAGACCGGGCCGGGGAGCTGTTTTTT.

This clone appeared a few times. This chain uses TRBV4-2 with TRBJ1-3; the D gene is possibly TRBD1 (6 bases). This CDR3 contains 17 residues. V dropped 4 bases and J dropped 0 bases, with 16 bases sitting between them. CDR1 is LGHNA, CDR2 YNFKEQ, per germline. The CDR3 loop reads CASSLPRTASSGNTIYF. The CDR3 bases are TGTGCCAGCAGCCTTCCAAGGACAGCAAGCTCTGGAAACACCATATATTTT.

The CDR3, as DNA: TGCGCCAGCAGCTCCTCCATCTCTGACGGGGTGCGGGAGACCCAGTACTTC. It yields the protein CASSSSISDGVRETQYF. V and J are TRBV5-1 and TRBJ2-5; D might be TRBD2 (5 bases). This CDR3 contains 17 residues. CDR1 and CDR2 from the germline V gene are SGHRS and YFSETQ. Trimming cost V 3 bases and J 5 bases, with 23 bases left between them.

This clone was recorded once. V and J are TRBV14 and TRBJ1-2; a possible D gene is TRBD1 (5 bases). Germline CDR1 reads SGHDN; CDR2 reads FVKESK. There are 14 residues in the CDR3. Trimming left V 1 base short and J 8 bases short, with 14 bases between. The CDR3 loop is CASSQAGGASGYTF. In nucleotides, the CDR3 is TGTGCCAGCAGCCAAGCCGGTGGGGCATCAGGCTACACCTTC.

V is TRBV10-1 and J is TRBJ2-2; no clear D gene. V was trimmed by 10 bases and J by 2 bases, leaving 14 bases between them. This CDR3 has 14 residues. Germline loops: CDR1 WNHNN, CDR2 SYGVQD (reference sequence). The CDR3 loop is CATKDRVNTGELFF. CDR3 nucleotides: TGCGCCACCAAGGATAGGGTTAACACCGGGGAGCTGTTTTTT.

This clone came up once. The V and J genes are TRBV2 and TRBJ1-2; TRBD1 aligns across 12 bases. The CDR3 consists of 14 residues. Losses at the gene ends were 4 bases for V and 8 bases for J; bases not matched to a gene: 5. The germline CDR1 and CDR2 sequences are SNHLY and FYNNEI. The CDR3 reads CASSAGQGARGYTF. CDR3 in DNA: TGTGCCAGCAGTGCGGGACAGGGGGCGAGGGGCTACACCTTC.

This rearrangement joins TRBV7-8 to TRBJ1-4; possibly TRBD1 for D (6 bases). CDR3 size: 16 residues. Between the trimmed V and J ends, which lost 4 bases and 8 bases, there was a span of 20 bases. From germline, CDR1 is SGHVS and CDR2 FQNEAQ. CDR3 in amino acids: CASSSQWTRGGEKLFF. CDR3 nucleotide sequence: TGTGCCAGCAGCTCACAATGGACCAGGGGAGGAGAAAAACTGTTTTTT.

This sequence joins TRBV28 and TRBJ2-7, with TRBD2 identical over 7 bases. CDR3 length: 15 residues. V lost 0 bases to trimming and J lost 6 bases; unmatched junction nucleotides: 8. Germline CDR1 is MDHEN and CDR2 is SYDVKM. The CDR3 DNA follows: TGTGCCAGCAGTTTATGGGCGGGAGCAGGGACCGAGCAGTACTTC. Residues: CASSLWAGAGTEQYF.

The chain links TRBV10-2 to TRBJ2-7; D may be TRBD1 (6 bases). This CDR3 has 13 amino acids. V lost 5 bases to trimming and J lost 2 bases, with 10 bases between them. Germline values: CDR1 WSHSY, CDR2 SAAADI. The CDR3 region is CASSSTGAYEQYF. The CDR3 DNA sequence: TGCGCCAGCAGTTCGACAGGAGCCTACGAGCAGTACTTC.

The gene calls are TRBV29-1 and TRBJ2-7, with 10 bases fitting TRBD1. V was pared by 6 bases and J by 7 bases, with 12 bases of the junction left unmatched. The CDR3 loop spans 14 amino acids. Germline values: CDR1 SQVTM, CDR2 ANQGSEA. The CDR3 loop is CSVARDRGPREQYF. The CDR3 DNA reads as TGCAGCGTCGCAAGGGACAGGGGACCTCGTGAGCAGTACTTC.

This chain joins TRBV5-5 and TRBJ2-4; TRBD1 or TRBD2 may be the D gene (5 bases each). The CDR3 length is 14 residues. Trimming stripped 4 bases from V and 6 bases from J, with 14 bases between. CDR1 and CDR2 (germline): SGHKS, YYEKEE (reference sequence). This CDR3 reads CASSPGPEGNIQYF. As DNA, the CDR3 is TGTGCCAGCAGCCCGGGACCCGAGGGAAACATTCAGTACTTC.